The entry below describes one TCR beta chain. The antigen it recognizes is unknown. Base qualities are not recorded, but no much larger clone differs from it by a single base. Preparation of the library involved the immunoSEQ multiplex PCR assay. TCRdb stores this immuneACCESS table with in-frame sequences only. Part of the clones is absent; in the studies checked, under half of the shortfall reflects unresolved V genes, and no reason is known for the rest. The sample data list 400,000 to 500,000 clones, and over 75% of these were observed just once. 5% to 7% of the sample lies in the top ten. The data were taken from a study of control samples from healthy donors and cancer patients (TCRdb year 2020). The sequencing input was PBMCs. The sequence was obtained from a man aged 40-55 years with head and neck cancer.

The CDR3 region: CASSLGQGRDYGYTF. The sequenced DNA: TGTGCCAGCAGCTTAGGACAGGGGCGCGACTATGGCTACACCTTC. The sequence joins TRBV7-9 to TRBJ1-2; TRBD1 lines up with 8 middle nucleotides. CDR1 and CDR2, per the germline V gene (reference sequence), are SEHNR and FQNEAQ. V has 1 base trimmed and J has 3 bases trimmed; junction bases matching no gene number 4. From the cysteine through the phenylalanine, the CDR3 covers 15 amino acids. The read is trimmed to its CDR3 DNA, 45 bases read in frame from base 1. The full variable domain, with segments outside the CDR3 supplied by the reference TRBV7-9 and TRBJ1-2 proteins, appears as DTGVSQNPRHKITKRGQNVTFRCDPISEHNRLYWYRQTLGQGPEFLTYFQNEAQLEKSRLLSDRFSAERPKGSFSTLEIQRTEQGDSAMYLCASSLGQGRDYGYTFGSGTRLTVV.